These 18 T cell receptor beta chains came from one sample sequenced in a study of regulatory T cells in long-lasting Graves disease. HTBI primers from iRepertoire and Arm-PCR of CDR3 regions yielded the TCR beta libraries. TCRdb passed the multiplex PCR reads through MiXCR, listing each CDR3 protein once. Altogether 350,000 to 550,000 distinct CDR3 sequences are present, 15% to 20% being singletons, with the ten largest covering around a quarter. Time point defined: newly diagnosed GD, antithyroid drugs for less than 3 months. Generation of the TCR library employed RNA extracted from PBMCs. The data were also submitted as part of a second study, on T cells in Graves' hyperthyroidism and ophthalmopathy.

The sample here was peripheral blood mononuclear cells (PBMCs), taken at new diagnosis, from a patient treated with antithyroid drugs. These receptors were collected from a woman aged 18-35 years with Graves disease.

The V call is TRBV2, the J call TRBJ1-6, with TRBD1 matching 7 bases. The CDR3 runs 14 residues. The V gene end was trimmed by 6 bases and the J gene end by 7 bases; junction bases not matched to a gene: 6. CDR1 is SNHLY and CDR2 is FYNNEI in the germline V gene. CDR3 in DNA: TGTGCCAGCAGCGAGACAGGGAGGAATTCACCCCTCCACTTT. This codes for CASSETGRNSPLHF.

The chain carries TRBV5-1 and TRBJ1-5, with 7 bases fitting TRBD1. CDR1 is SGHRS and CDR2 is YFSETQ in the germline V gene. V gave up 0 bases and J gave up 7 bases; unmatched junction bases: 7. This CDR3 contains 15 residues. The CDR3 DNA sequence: TGCGCCAGCAGCTTGGAGGGGGCGGCCGAACAGCCCCAGCATTTT. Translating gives CASSLEGAAEQPQHF.

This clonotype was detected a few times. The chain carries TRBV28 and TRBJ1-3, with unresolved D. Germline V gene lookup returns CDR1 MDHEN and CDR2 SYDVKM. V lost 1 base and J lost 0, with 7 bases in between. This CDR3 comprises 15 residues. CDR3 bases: TGTGCCAGCAGTTTATACGGGTTCTCTGGAAACACCATATATTTT. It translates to CASSLYGFSGNTIYF.

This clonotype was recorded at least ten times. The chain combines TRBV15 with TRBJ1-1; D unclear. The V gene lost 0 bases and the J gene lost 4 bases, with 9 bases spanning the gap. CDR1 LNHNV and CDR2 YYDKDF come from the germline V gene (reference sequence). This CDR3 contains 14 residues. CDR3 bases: TGTGCCACCAGCAGAGATTGGATGGGCACTGAAGCTTTCTTT. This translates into CATSRDWMGTEAFF.

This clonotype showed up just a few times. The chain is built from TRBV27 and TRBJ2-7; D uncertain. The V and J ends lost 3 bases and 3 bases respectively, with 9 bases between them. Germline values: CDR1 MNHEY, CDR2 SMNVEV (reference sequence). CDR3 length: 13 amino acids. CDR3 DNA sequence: TGTGCCAGCAGTTTTGGGGAAAACTACGAGCAGTACTTC. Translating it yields CASSFGENYEQYF.

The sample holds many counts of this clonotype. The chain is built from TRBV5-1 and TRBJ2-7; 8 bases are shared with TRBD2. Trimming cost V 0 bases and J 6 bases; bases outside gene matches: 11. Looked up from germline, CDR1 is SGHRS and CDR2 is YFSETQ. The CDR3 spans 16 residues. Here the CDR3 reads CASSLALAGLGLEQYF. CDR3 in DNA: TGCGCCAGCAGCTTGGCATTAGCGGGACTTGGTCTCGAGCAGTACTTC.

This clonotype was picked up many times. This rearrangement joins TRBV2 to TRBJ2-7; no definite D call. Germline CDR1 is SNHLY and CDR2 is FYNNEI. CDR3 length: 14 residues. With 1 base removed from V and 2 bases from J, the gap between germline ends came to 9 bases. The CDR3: CASSEVLNPYEQYF. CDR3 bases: TGTGCCAGCAGTGAAGTTTTGAACCCCTACGAGCAGTACTTC.

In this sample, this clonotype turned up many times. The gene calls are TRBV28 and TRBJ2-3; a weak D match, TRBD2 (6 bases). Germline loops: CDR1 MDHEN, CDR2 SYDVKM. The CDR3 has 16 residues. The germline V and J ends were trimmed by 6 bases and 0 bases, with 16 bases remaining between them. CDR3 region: CASSQLGGTSTDTQYF. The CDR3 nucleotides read TGTGCCAGCAGCCAGCTGGGCGGGACTAGCACAGATACGCAGTATTTT. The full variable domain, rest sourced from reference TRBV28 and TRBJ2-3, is DVKVTQSSRYLVKRTGEKVFLECVQDMDHENMFWYRQDPGLGLRLIYFSYDVKMKEKGDIPEGYSVSREKKERFSLILESASTNQTSMYLCASSQLGGTSTDTQYFGPGTRLTVL.

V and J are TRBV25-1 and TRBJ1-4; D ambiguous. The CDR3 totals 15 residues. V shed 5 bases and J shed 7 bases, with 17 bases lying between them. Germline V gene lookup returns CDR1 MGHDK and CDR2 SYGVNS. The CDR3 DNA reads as TGTGCCAGCAGTCCTGGACCGCCGTTAGGTGAAAAACTGTTTTTT. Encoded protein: CASSPGPPLGEKLFF.

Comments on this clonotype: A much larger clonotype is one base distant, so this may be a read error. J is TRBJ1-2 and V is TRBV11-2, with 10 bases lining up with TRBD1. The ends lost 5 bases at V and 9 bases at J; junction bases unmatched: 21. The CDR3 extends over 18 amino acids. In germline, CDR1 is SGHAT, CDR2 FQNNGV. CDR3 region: CASSLIKQTGGSFDSYTF. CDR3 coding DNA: TGTGCCAGCAGCCTCATCAAACAGACAGGGGGCTCGTTTGATAGCTACACCTTC.

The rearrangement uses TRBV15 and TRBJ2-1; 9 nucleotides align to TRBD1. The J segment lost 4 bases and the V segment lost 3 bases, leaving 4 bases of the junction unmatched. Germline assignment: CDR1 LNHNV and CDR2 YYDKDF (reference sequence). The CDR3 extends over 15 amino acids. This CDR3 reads CATSRGDRVYNEQFF. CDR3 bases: TGTGCCACCAGCAGGGGGGACAGGGTGTACAATGAGCAGTTCTTC.

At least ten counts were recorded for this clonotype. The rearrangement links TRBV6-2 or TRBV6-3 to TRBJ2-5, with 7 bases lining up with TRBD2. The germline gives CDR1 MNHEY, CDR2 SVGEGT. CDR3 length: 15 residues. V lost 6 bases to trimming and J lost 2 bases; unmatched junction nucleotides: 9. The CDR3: CASSPSEGLQETQYF. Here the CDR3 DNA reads TGTGCCAGCAGCCCGTCGGAGGGACTACAAGAGACCCAGTACTTC.

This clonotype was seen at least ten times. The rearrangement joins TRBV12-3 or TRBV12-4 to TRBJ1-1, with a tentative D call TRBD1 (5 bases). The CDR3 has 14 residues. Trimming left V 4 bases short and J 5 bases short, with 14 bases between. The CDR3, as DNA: TGTGCCAGCAGTTCCCCCGGGGCAGGAACTGAAGCTTTCTTT. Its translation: CASSSPGAGTEAFF.

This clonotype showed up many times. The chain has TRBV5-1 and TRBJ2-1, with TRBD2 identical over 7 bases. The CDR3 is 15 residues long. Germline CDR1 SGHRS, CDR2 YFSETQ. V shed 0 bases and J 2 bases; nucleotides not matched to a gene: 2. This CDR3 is CASSLVGTTYNEQFF. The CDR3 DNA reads TGCGCCAGCAGCTTGGTCGGGACTACCTACAATGAGCAGTTCTTC.

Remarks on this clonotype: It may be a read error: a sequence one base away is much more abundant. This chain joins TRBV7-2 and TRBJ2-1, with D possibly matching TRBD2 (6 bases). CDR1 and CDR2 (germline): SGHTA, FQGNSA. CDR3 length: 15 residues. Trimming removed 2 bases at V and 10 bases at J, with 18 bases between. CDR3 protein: CASSLTSRDGYEQFF. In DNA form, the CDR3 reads TGTGCCAGCAGCTTAACTAGCCGCGACGGCTACGAGCAGTTCTTC.

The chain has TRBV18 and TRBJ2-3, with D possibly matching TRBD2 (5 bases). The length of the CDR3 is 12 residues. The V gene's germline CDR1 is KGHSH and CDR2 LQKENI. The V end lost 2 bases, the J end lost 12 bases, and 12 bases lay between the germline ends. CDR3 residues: CASSPEERAQYF. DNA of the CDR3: TGTGCCAGCTCACCAGAGGAGAGGGCTCAGTATTTT.

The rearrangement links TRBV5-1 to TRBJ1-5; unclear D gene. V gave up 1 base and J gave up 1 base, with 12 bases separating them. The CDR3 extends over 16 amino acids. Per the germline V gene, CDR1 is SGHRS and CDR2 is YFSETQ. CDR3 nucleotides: TGCGCCAGCAGCTTGAGTCCCGGGTGGAGCAATCAGCCCCAGCATTTT. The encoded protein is CASSLSPGWSNQPQHF.

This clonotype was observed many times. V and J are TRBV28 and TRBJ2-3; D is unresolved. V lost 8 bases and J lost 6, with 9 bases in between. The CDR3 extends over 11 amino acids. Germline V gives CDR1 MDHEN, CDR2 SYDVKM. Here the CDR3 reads CASAVTDTQYF. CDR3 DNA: TGTGCCAGCGCCGTCACGGATACGCAGTATTTT.